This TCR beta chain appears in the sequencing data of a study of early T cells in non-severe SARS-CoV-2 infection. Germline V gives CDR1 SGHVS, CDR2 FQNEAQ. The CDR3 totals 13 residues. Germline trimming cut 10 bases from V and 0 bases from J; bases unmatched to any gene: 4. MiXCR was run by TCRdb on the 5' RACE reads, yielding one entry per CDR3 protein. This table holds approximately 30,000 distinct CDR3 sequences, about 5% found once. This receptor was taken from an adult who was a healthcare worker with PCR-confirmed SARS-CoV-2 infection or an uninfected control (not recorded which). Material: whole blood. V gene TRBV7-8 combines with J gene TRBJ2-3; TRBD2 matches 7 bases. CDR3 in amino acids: CATTSDSTDTQYF. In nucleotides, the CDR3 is TGTGCCACCACTAGCGACAGCACAGATACGCAGTATTTT.